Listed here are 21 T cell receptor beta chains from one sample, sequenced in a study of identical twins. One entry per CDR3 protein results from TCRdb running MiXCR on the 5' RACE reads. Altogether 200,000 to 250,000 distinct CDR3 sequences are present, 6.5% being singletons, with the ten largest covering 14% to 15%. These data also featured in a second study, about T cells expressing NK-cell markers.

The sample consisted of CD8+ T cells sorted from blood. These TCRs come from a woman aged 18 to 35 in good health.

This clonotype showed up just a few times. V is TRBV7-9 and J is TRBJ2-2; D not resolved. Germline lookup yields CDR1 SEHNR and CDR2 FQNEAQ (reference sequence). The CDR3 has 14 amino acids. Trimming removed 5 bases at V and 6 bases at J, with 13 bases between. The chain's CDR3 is CASSQTVISGELFF. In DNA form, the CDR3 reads TGTGCCAGCAGCCAAACGGTTATATCCGGGGAGCTGTTTTTT.

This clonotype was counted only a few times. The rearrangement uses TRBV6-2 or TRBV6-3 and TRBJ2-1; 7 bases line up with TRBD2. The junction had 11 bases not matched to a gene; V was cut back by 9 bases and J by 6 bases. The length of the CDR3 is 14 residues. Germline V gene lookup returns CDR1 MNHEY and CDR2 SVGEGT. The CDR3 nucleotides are TGTGCCAGTCTCGACCCCTCGGGGGGCAATGAGCAGTTCTTC. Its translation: CASLDPSGGNEQFF.

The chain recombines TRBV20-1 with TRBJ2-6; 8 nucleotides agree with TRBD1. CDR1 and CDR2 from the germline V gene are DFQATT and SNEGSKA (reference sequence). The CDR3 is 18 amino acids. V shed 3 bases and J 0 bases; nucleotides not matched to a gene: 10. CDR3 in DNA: TGCAGTGCTAGGACTGTTCGGGACAGGTACTCTGGGGCCAACGTCCTGACTTTC. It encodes CSARTVRDRYSGANVLTF.

CDR3 nucleotide sequence: TGCAGTGCTCCGGACAGGTCATCTAACTATGGCTACACCTTC. Translated, it gives CSAPDRSSNYGYTF. This rearrangement joins TRBV20-1 to TRBJ1-2, with 7 bases matching TRBD1. This CDR3 is 14 amino acids long. Trimming took 5 bases from V and 0 from J; bases not matched to a gene: 6. Germline V gene data show CDR1 as DFQATT and CDR2 as SNEGSKA (reference sequence).

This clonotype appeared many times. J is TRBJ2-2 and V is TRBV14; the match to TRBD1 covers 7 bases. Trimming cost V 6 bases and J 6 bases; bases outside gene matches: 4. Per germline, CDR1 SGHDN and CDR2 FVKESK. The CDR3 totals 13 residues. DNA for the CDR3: TGTGCCAGCAGGAGACAGGGCGCCGGGGAGCTGTTTTTT. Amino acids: CASRRQGAGELFF.

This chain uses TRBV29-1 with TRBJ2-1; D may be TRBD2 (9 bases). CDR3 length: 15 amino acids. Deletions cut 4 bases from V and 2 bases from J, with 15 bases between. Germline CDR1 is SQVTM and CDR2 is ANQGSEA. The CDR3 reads CSVASGTGAYNEQFF. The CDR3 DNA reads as TGCAGCGTTGCTAGCGGGACAGGAGCCTACAATGAGCAGTTCTTC.

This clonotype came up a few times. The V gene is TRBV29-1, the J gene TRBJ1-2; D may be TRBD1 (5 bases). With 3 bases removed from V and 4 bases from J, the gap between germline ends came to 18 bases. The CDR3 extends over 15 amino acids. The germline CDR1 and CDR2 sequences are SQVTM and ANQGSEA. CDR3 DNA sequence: TGCAGCGTTGATCGGACGGGACTGGAGTTCTATGGCTACACCTTC. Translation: CSVDRTGLEFYGYTF.

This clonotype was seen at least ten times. The CDR3 bases are TGTGCCAGCAGCCAAGACAGTTATTCTGGAAACACCATATATTTT. Translating it yields CASSQDSYSGNTIYF. This rearrangement joins TRBV3-1 to TRBJ1-3, with D unclear. The CDR3 runs 15 residues. Germline CDR1 and CDR2: LGHDT and YNNKEL (reference sequence). Trimming pared 0 bases from V and 1 base from J, leaving 7 bases between.

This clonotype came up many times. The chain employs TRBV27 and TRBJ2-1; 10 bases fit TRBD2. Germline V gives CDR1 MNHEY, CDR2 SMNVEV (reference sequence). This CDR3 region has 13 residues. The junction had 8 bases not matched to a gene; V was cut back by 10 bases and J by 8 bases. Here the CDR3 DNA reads TGTGCCACCCAGCGGGGGGGCCGCTATGAGCAGTTCTTC. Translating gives CATQRGGRYEQFF.

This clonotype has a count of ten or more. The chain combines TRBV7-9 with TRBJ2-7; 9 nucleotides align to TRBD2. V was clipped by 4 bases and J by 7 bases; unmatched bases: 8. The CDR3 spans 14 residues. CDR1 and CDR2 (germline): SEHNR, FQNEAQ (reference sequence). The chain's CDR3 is CASSSSGTSIEQYF. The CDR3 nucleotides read TGTGCCAGCAGCTCATCCGGGACTAGCATAGAGCAGTACTTC.

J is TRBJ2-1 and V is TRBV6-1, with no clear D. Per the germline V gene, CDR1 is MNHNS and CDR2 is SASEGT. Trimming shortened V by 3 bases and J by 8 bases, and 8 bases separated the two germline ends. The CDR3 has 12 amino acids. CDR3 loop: CASSDPSDEQFF. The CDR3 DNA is TGTGCCAGCAGTGACCCTTCGGATGAGCAGTTCTTC.

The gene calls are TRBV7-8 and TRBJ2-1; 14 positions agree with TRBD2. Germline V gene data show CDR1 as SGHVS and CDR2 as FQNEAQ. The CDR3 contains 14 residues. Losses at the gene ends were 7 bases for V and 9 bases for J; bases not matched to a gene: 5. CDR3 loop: CASMGTSGRGEQFF. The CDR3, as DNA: TGTGCCAGCATGGGGACTAGCGGGAGAGGTGAGCAGTTCTTC. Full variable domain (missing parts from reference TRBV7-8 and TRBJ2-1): GAGVSQSPRYKVAKRGQDVALRCDPISGHVSLFWYQQALGQGPEFLTYFQNEAQLDKSGLPSDRFFAERPEGSVSTLKIQRTQQEDSAVYLCASMGTSGRGEQFFGPGTRLTVL.

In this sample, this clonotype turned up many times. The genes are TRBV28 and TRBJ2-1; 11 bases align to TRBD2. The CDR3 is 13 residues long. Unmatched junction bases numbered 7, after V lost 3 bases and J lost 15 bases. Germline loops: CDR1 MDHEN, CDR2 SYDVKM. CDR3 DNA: TGTGCCAGCAGTTTTCGGCTAGCGGGGGGTGCGTTCTTC. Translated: CASSFRLAGGAFF.

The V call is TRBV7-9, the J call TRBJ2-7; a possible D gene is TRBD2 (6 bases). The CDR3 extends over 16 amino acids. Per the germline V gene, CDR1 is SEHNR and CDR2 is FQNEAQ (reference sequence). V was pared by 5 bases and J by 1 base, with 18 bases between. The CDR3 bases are TGTGCCAGCAGCACCCCGGGTAGCGGATTATCCTACGAGCAGTACTTC. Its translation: CASSTPGSGLSYEQYF. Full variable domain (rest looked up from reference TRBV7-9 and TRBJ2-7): DTGVSQNPRHKITKRGQNVTFRCDPISEHNRLYWYRQTLGQGPEFLTYFQNEAQLEKSRLLSDRFSAERPKGSFSTLEIQRTEQGDSAMYLCASSTPGSGLSYEQYFGPGTRLTVT.

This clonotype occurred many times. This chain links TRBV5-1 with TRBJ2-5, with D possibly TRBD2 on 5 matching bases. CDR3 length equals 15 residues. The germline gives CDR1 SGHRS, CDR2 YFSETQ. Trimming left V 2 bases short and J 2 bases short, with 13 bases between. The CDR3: CASSFRTGIQETQYF. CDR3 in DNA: TGCGCCAGCAGCTTTAGGACCGGGATACAAGAGACCCAGTACTTC. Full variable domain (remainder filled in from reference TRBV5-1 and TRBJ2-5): KAGVTQTPRYLIKTRGQQVTLSCSPISGHRSVSWYQQTPGQGLQFLFEYFSETQRNKGNFPGRFSGRQFSNSRSEMNVSTLELGDSALYLCASSFRTGIQETQYFGPGTRLLVL.

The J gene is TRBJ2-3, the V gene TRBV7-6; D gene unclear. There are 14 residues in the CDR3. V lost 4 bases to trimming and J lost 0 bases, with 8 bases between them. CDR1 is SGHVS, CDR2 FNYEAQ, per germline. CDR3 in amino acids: CASSSRSSTDTQYF. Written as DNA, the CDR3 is TGTGCCAGCAGCTCCCGTAGTAGCACAGATACGCAGTATTTT.

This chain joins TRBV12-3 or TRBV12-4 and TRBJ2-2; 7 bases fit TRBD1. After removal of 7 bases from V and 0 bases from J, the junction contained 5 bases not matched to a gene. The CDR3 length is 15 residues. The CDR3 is CASIKGATNTGELFF. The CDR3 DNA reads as TGTGCCAGCATCAAGGGGGCTACGAACACCGGGGAGCTGTTTTTT.

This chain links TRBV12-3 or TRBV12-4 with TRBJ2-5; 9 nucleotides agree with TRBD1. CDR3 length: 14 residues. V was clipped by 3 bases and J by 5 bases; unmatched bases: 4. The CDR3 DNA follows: TGTGCCAGCAGTTTTCGGGACAGGGTTGAGACCCAGTACTTC. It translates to CASSFRDRVETQYF.

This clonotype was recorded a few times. DNA for the CDR3: TGCGCCAGCAGTCTTTCCTCCGGGGATGAGCAGTTCTTC. Protein sequence: CASSLSSGDEQFF. The J gene is TRBJ2-1, the V gene TRBV5-1, with a possible D match to TRBD2 (5 bases). Germline CDR1 is SGHRS and CDR2 is YFSETQ. This CDR3 has 13 amino acids. V was pared by 5 bases and J by 8 bases, with 14 bases between.

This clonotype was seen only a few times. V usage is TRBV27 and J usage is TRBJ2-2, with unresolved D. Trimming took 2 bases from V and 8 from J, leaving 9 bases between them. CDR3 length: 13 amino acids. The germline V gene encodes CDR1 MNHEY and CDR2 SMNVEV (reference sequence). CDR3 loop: CASSLGPLGELFF. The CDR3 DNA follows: TGTGCCAGCAGTTTAGGCCCCTTGGGGGAGCTGTTTTTT.

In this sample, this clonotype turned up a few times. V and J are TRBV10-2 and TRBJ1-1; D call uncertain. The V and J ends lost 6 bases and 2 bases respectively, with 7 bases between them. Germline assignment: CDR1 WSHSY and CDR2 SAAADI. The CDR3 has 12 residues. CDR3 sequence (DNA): TGCGCCAGCAGCGGGCCAAACACTGAAGCTTTCTTT. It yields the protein CASSGPNTEAFF.